A single sample gave rise to the 29 T cell receptor beta chains below, sequenced in a study of beta chain features in type 1 diabetes. Which antigens these TCRs recognize remains unknown. Investigators reverse transcribed all isolated RNA, so they sequenced expressed TCRB transcripts. The data were produced by immunoSEQ multiplex PCR, yet TCRdb's version contains in-frame clones alone and is incomplete. Of about 280,000 clones listed, roughly 15% were seen once; the top ten hold less than 0.02%. Study conclusions and caveats: Within each of all four CD4+ subsets, Type 1 diabetes patients had TCRB CDR3s that were moderately but significantly shorter.

The sequencing input was naive CD4+ T cells from blood. These receptors originate from a man younger than 35 with type 1 diabetes.

This clone was detected only a few times. The chain links TRBV30 to TRBJ2-7, with D perhaps TRBD2 (5 bases). Deletions cut 1 base from V and 7 bases from J, with 11 bases between. Germline V lookup: CDR1 GTSNPN, CDR2 SVGIG (reference sequence). CDR3 length: 12 residues. CDR3 sequence: CAWSGPKREQYF. The DNA of the CDR3 is TGTGCCTGGAGTGGCCCGAAGCGGGAGCAGTACTTC.

This clone has only a few counts. The gene calls are TRBV4-2 and TRBJ1-5; possible D gene TRBD1, 6 bases. The CDR3 consists of 16 residues. Trimming took off 1 base at V and 3 bases at J, with 13 bases between the two ends. Germline V gene lookup returns CDR1 LGHNA and CDR2 YNFKEQ. CDR3 sequence (DNA): TGTGCCAGCAGCCAAGGCAGGGGACGAAACAATCAGCCCCAGCATTTT. It encodes CASSQGRGRNNQPQHF.

This clone was found a few times. The V and J genes are TRBV5-1 and TRBJ1-2; D gene unclear. V gave up 4 bases and J gave up 6 bases, with 22 bases separating them. The CDR3 totals 16 residues. Per germline, CDR1 SGHRS and CDR2 YFSETQ. CDR3 coding DNA: TGCGCCAGCAGCCCCCGTTATTCGCCAGCGTTGGATGGCTACACCTTC. Translation gives CASSPRYSPALDGYTF.

V is TRBV5-1 and J is TRBJ2-3, with D maybe TRBD2 (6 bases). V shed 0 bases and J shed 0 bases, with 8 bases lying between them. CDR1 SGHRS and CDR2 YFSETQ come from the germline V gene. The CDR3 consists of 15 residues. The CDR3 bases are TGCGCCAGCAGCTTGGTTGGGACTAGCACAGATACGCAGTATTTT. Translated, it gives CASSLVGTSTDTQYF.

The V call is TRBV28, the J call TRBJ2-7, with D maybe TRBD2 (7 bases). V gave up 8 bases and J gave up 6 bases, with 17 bases separating them. The CDR3 spans 13 residues. Germline V gene lookup returns CDR1 MDHEN and CDR2 SYDVKM. In DNA, the CDR3 is TGTGCCAGCGCACCCGGGGGGCGCGTCGAGCAGTACTTC. This encodes CASAPGGRVEQYF.

Only a few counts were recorded for this clone. Other DNA sequences in the same sample also yield this CDR3. The V call is TRBV18, the J call TRBJ1-1; 8 bases fit TRBD1. CDR1 is KGHSH and CDR2 is LQKENI in the germline V gene. V shed 2 bases and J 1 base; nucleotides not matched to a gene: 0. The CDR3 loop spans 14 amino acids. This CDR3 is CASSPGTGNTEAFF. The DNA of the CDR3 is TGTGCCAGCTCACCAGGGACAGGGAACACTGAAGCTTTCTTT.

This clone was detected only a few times. At one end, the junction sequence differs from germline, possibly due to a read error. This chain connects TRBV19 to TRBJ2-7, with 7 bases identical to TRBD1. There are 14 residues in the CDR3. CDR1 and CDR2 from the germline V gene are LNHDA and SQIVND (reference sequence). CDR3 loop: CATSARTGPYEQYF. CDR3 coding DNA: TGTGCCACTAGTGCTCGGACAGGTCCCTACGAGCAGTACTTC.

This clone was picked up a small number of times. The V call is TRBV29-1, the J call TRBJ2-3; 7 bases match TRBD2. Germline trimming cut 7 bases from V and 2 bases from J; bases unmatched to any gene: 6. CDR1 is SQVTM and CDR2 is ANQGSEA in the germline V gene. The CDR3 spans 13 residues. Here the CDR3 reads CSARTRHTDTQYF. CDR3 nucleotides: TGCAGCGCCAGGACTAGGCACACAGATACGCAGTATTTT.

The genes are TRBV2 and TRBJ2-1, with a tentative D call TRBD2 (5 bases). CDR3 size: 12 residues. Trimming took 0 bases from V and 10 from J, leaving 7 bases between them. CDR1 and CDR2 (germline): SNHLY, FYNNEI. The CDR3 spells CASSEAGGEQFF. In nucleotides, the CDR3 is TGTGCCAGCAGTGAAGCGGGCGGGGAGCAGTTCTTC.

This chain's CDR3 is CASSERSGVWDEQFF. In nucleotides, the CDR3 is TGTGCCAGCAGCGAACGATCGGGGGTCTGGGATGAGCAGTTCTTC. The genes are TRBV9 and TRBJ2-1, with D maybe TRBD2 (6 bases). Germline V gene lookup returns CDR1 SGDLS and CDR2 YYNGEE. This CDR3 is built from 15 residues. Trimming removed 3 bases from V and 8 bases from J, with 18 bases in between.

The gene calls are TRBV7-9 and TRBJ2-7; D ambiguous. Germline V lookup: CDR1 SEHNR, CDR2 FQNEAQ (reference sequence). CDR3 size: 15 residues. V was trimmed by 5 bases and J by 2 bases, leaving 16 bases between them. The CDR3 loop is CASSQENSKTYEQYF. The CDR3 DNA reads TGTGCCAGCAGCCAAGAGAACTCGAAAACCTACGAGCAGTACTTC. The full variable domain, rest sourced from reference TRBV7-9 and TRBJ2-7, is DTGVSQNPRHKITKRGQNVTFRCDPISEHNRLYWYRQTLGQGPEFLTYFQNEAQLEKSRLLSDRFSAERPKGSFSTLEIQRTEQGDSAMYLCASSQENSKTYEQYFGPGTRLTVT.

The chain carries TRBV28 and TRBJ2-1; D ambiguous. CDR1 is MDHEN, CDR2 SYDVKM, per germline. The CDR3 loop spans 13 amino acids. The V gene lost 5 bases and the J gene lost 8 bases, with 13 bases spanning the gap. This CDR3 reads CASSGLLTDEQFF. As DNA, the CDR3 is TGTGCCAGCAGTGGGCTATTGACGGATGAGCAGTTCTTC.

The chain has TRBV30 and TRBJ1-3; D unresolved. The V end was cut by 4 bases, the J end by 0 bases, with 10 bases between. The CDR3 extends over 14 amino acids. CDR1 and CDR2 from the germline V gene are GTSNPN and SVGIG (reference sequence). The CDR3 loop is CAWILRSSGNTIYF. The DNA of the CDR3 is TGTGCCTGGATTCTACGAAGCTCTGGAAACACCATATATTTT.

This clone was counted between two and nine times. The chain joins TRBV28 to TRBJ2-3, with 7 bases fitting TRBD2. CDR1 and CDR2 from the germline V gene are MDHEN and SYDVKM. J lost 3 bases, V lost 5 bases, and 11 bases had no gene match. The CDR3 runs 16 residues. The CDR3 sequence: CASSLHGAGETDTQYF. The CDR3 DNA reads as TGTGCCAGCAGTCTCCACGGGGCGGGAGAAACAGATACGCAGTATTTT.

The chain has TRBV29-1 and TRBJ2-5; 9 bases agree with TRBD1. Judging by the DNA end, TRBJ2-7 fits better; the J call may be wrong. Germline CDR1 SQVTM, CDR2 ANQGSEA. This CDR3 contains 13 residues. The CDR3 loop is CSVEGTGVYEQYF. Here the CDR3 DNA reads TGCAGCGTTGAAGGGACAGGGGTCTACGAGCAGTACTTC.

The J gene is TRBJ2-7, the V gene TRBV10-3, with D possibly being TRBD1 (5 bases). Trimming removed 0 bases at V and 1 base at J, with 10 bases between. Germline assignment: CDR1 ENHRY and CDR2 SYGVKD. There are 15 residues in the CDR3. In DNA form, the CDR3 reads TGTGCCATCAGTGAGTCGGGGCTGCCTTCCTACGAGCAGTACTTC. Protein product: CAISESGLPSYEQYF.

DNA of the CDR3: TGTGCCAGCAAGCGGGGGGGCAAGGATGAGCAGTTCTTC. Protein: CASKRGGKDEQFF. The J gene is TRBJ2-1, the V gene TRBV28; TRBD2 matches 10 bases. Per germline, CDR1 MDHEN and CDR2 SYDVKM. The CDR3 has 13 amino acids. J lost 8 bases, V lost 7 bases, and 5 bases had no gene match.

The chain joins TRBV10-3 to TRBJ1-2, with 10 positions matching TRBD1. This CDR3 has 14 amino acids. Germline V gene sequence: CDR1 ENHRY, CDR2 SYGVKD. Unmatched junction bases numbered 9, after V lost 7 bases and J lost 7 bases. CDR3 protein: CAITGQGGASGYTF. Here the CDR3 DNA reads TGTGCCATCACCGGACAGGGGGGGGCGAGTGGCTACACCTTC.

This clone was seen a handful of times. The genes are TRBV9 and TRBJ2-2, with TRBD2 matching over 7 bases. The CDR3 sequence is 13 residues long. CDR1 and CDR2 (germline): SGDLS, YYNGEE. Trimming took 10 bases from V and 3 from J; bases not matched to a gene: 6. CDR3 amino acids: CAAGGRDTGELFF. Here the CDR3 DNA reads TGTGCCGCTGGAGGGAGGGACACCGGGGAGCTGTTTTTT.

This clone was counted between two and nine times. The chain combines TRBV21-1 with TRBJ2-3; the table's D call of TRBD2 was not tested on the DNA. TRBV21-1 corresponds to a pseudogene. The CDR3 is 15 residues long. CDR3 DNA sequence: TGTGCCAGCAGCACGAGACTTGAAATCACAGATACGCAGTATTTT. Protein sequence: CASSTRLEITDTQYF.

This clone was observed a few times. The chain has TRBV7-8 and TRBJ2-6; 7 positions match TRBD2. Germline lookup yields CDR1 SGHVS and CDR2 FQNEAQ. The CDR3 sequence is 19 residues long. V trimming: 3 bases; J trimming: 0 bases; junction bases outside the gene matches: 11. CDR3 sequence reads: CASSFSRGAGVSGANVLTF. For the CDR3, the DNA is TGTGCCAGCAGCTTTTCCCGCGGGGCGGGAGTCTCTGGGGCCAACGTCCTGACTTTC.

The chain carries TRBV10-3 and TRBJ2-1, with 8 bases that match TRBD1. CDR3 length: 13 amino acids. CDR1 ENHRY and CDR2 SYGVKD come from the germline V gene. The V and J ends lost 11 bases and 0 bases, in that order; junction bases with no gene match: 3. The CDR3 DNA follows: TGTGCCCACGGACAGGGCTCCTACAATGAGCAGTTCTTC. It codes for CAHGQGSYNEQFF.

This clone was seen only a few times. The chain employs TRBV27 and TRBJ2-3; tentatively, D is TRBD1 (5 bases). CDR1 and CDR2 (germline): MNHEY, SMNVEV (reference sequence). This CDR3 is built from 16 residues. V lost 1 base and J 3 bases, leaving 14 bases between the germline ends. CDR3 in DNA: TGTGCCAGCAGTTTATATGCAGGGATGAGTACAGATACGCAGTATTTT. This sequence encodes CASSLYAGMSTDTQYF.

This clone appeared a few times. This chain connects TRBV7-2 to TRBJ2-4; the D gene is possibly TRBD2 (6 bases). The CDR3 is 17 residues long. Trimming shortened V by 0 bases and J by 0 bases, and 12 bases separated the two germline ends. Looked up from germline, CDR1 is SGHTA and CDR2 is FQGNSA. The CDR3 DNA sequence: TGTGCCAGCAGCTTAGCTAGGGGACTGCTAGCCAAAAACATTCAGTACTTC. It encodes CASSLARGLLAKNIQYF.

V and J are TRBV5-1 and TRBJ2-2; D is possibly TRBD1 (5 bases). The V gene lost 1 base and the J gene lost 3 bases, with 7 bases spanning the gap. The CDR3 spans 14 residues. Germline values: CDR1 SGHRS, CDR2 YFSETQ. The CDR3 region is CASSLQGDTGELFF. The CDR3 DNA reads TGCGCCAGCAGCTTGCAAGGGGACACCGGGGAGCTGTTTTTT.

This chain uses TRBV9 with TRBJ2-1, with TRBD2 as a possible D gene (6 bases). This CDR3 region has 15 residues. V lost 4 bases to trimming and J lost 5 bases, with 16 bases between them. Germline V gives CDR1 SGDLS, CDR2 YYNGEE. The CDR3 spells CASSPRHGGDNEQFF. The CDR3 DNA reads TGTGCCAGCAGCCCTCGACACGGAGGGGACAATGAGCAGTTCTTC.

The table lists this clone with a few counts. This sample includes further DNA sequences coding for the same CDR3. The rearrangement joins TRBV5-1 to TRBJ2-2, with a possible D match to TRBD2 (5 bases). V dropped 2 bases and J dropped 3 bases, with 5 bases sitting between them. Germline-derived CDR1 and CDR2 are SGHRS and YFSETQ. This CDR3 is built from 13 residues. CDR3 in amino acids: CASSLADTGELFF. The CDR3 coding sequence is TGCGCCAGCAGCTTAGCGGACACCGGGGAGCTGTTTTTT.

In its sample, this clone was seen a few times. This chain links TRBV28 with TRBJ2-1, with D possibly TRBD2 on 5 matching bases. The CDR3 runs 13 residues. V was pared by 7 bases and J by 4 bases, with 11 bases between. Per the germline V gene, CDR1 is MDHEN and CDR2 is SYDVKM. This chain's CDR3 is CASTTRDYNEQFF. The CDR3 DNA follows: TGTGCCAGCACAACTCGGGATTACAATGAGCAGTTCTTC.

This chain links TRBV18 with TRBJ2-7; 7 bases match TRBD2. V was pared by 3 bases and J by 3 bases, with 5 bases of the junction left unmatched. Per the germline V gene, CDR1 is KGHSH and CDR2 is LQKENI. The CDR3 is 14 residues long. CDR3 bases: TGTGCCAGCTCACCTATGGGGGGGGACTACGAGCAGTACTTC. It translates to CASSPMGGDYEQYF.